This paragraph covers one TCR beta chain sequence. Its target is not known. Other DNA sequences in this sample translate to the same CDR3. These data are taken from a study of cytomegalovirus exposure and HLA in healthy donors. Study as a whole: Among the approximately 400 genotyped donors, about 81% were placed in the Caucasian-associated ancestry cluster.

PCR involved 60 Vbeta and 13 Jbeta primers. Profiling relied on immunoSEQ multiplex PCR, and the TCRdb table lists in-frame clones only, not all of them. The sample has roughly 170,000 clones; about 72% are singletons. The CDR3 loop spans 13 amino acids. The V and J ends lost 5 bases and 13 bases respectively, with 17 bases between them. Germline V gene lookup returns CDR1 MGHDK and CDR2 SYGVNS. Study outcomes and limitations: Many donors shared some public TCRs, even though most TCR sequences were rare. Common viral pathogens were later found to be apparently linked to several of the most significant clusters.

This receptor was obtained from a girl aged 5-17 years in good health and CMV-seronegative. The gene calls are TRBV25-1 and TRBJ2-2, with D perhaps matching TRBD2 (7 bases). Sequencing was performed on PBMCs. CDR3 coding DNA: TGTGCCAGCAGTCGACTAGCAGGGGTCGGGCTGTTTTTT. It translates to CASSRLAGVGLFF.